This is a list of T cell receptor beta chains from one sample in a study of shared clonotypes between healthy human individuals. TCRdb's copy holds only in-frame clones and misses some; the assay was immunoSEQ multiplex PCR. The data show some 2 million clones, roughly 96% seen once. The sequencing sample was made of naive CD4+ T cells sorted from blood. Every receptor here comes from a man younger than 35 in good health. The conserved cysteine and the conserved F or W are not part of the CDR3 here. Each record gives: CDR3 protein, V gene, J gene.

AISESQITGELF	TRBV10-3	TRBJ2-2
AWSAGLDSNQPQH	TRBV30	TRBJ1-5
ASSQDTGWTDTQY	TRBV4-3	TRBJ2-3
SVTGGINEQF	TRBV29-1	TRBJ2-1
ASSSGQPNTEAF	TRBV7-3	TRBJ1-1
ASSKTAYQNTEAF	TRBV27	TRBJ1-1
ASSEGRYNEQF	TRBV2	TRBJ2-1
ASSLGQANTGELF	TRBV11-3	TRBJ2-2
ASSSMGVGGYT	TRBV7-2	TRBJ1-2
ASSLAIGTSFRSSYNEQF	TRBV5-1	TRBJ2-1
ASSGDSHEQY	TRBV2	TRBJ2-7
ATSRDPLAGGQETQY	TRBV15	TRBJ2-5